This T cell receptor (beta chain) derives from a study of read filtering for tumor transcriptome and immune sequencing. The ends were cut back, 0 bases at V and 9 bases at J, with 12 bases in the middle. Looked up from germline, CDR1 is SNHLY and CDR2 is FYNNEI. CDR3 length: 14 residues. This library used approximately 0.4 ug RNA and molecular barcoded adaptors spanning alpha/delta and beta/gamma chains. TCRdb reanalysed the reads using MiXCR and keeps one entry per CDR3 protein. Of approximately 62,000 distinct CDR3 sequences listed, about 19% are singletons. This clonotype was found many times. The chain is built from TRBV2 and TRBJ1-5; D is unclear. The sample consisted of a population of CD138-negative cells sorted from bone marrow. The clonotype originates from a donor at least 40 years old with multiple myeloma. The CDR3, as DNA: TGTGCCAGCAGTGAAGCAGGCCCGGGCCGGCCCCAGCATTTT. It encodes CASSEAGPGRPQHF.